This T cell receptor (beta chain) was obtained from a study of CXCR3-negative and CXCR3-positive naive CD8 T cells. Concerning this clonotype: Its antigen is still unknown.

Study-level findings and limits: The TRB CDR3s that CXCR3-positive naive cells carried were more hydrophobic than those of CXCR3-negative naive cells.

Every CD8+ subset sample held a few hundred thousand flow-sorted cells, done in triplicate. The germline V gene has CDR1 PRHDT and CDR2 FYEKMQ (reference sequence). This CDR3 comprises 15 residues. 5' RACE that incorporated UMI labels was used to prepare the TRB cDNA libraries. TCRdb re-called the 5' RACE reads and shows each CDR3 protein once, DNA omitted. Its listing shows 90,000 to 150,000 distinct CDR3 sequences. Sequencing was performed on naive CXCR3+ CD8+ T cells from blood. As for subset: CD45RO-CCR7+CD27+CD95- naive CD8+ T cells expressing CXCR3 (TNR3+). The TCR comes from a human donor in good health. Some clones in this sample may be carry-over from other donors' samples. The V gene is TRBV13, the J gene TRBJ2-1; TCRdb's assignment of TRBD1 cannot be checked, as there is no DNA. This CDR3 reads CASTLGTGMYNEQFF.